These 13 T cell receptor beta chains were all obtained from the same sample, sequenced in a study of T cell responses to AZD1222 COVID-19 vaccine. Produced via immunoSEQ multiplex PCR; TCRdb's table is partial and in-frame only. The sample contains 95,000 to 150,000 clones, 89% of which appear only once. The source material was peripheral blood, sampled on day 0 of AZD1222 vaccination. The receptors shown here come from an adult in good health.

The chain joins TRBV28 to TRBJ2-2, with 10 bases that match TRBD1. The J segment lost 4 bases and the V segment lost 3 bases, leaving 2 bases of the junction unmatched. Germline V CDR1 and CDR2: MDHEN, SYDVKM. CDR3 length: 15 amino acids. CDR3 nucleotide sequence: TGTGCCAGCAGTTTGGGACAGGGGTCCACCGGGGAGCTGTTTTTT. This encodes CASSLGQGSTGELFF. Full variable domain (rest looked up from reference TRBV28 and TRBJ2-2): DVKVTQSSRYLVKRTGEKVFLECVQDMDHENMFWYRQDPGLGLRLIYFSYDVKMKEKGDIPEGYSVSREKKERFSLILESASTNQTSMYLCASSLGQGSTGELFFGEGSRLTVL.

This clone was observed a handful of times. The chain employs TRBV28 and TRBJ2-7; 8 bases match TRBD2. The junction had 14 bases not matched to a gene; V was cut back by 1 base and J by 3 bases. The length of the CDR3 is 18 residues. Germline CDR1 and CDR2: MDHEN and SYDVKM. The CDR3 nucleotides read TGTGCCAGCAGTTTATCACCGGGACTAGGGAGTCTAGTCTACGAGCAGTACTTC. Amino acids: CASSLSPGLGSLVYEQYF.

The chain links TRBV27 to TRBJ2-7; 7 nucleotides line up with TRBD2. V trimming: 8 bases; J trimming: 2 bases; junction bases outside the gene matches: 6. This CDR3 is 13 amino acids long. Germline CDR1 is MNHEY and CDR2 is SMNVEV (reference sequence). The CDR3, as DNA: TGTGCCAGCGGGCGGGAGTCCACCTACGAGCAGTACTTC. This codes for CASGRESTYEQYF.

This chain uses TRBV3-1 (or the pseudogene TRBV3-2) with TRBJ1-2, with TRBD1 matching over 9 bases. The CDR3 loop spans 15 amino acids. Looked up from germline, CDR1 is LGHDT and CDR2 is YNNKEL (reference sequence). V lost 4 bases and J lost 4; bases outside the gene matches: 7. CDR3 in amino acids: CASSRPGQGPYGYTF. CDR3 DNA: TGTGCCAGCAGCCGGCCGGGACAGGGCCCCTATGGCTACACCTTC.

The J gene is TRBJ1-2, the V gene TRBV5-8, with 7 positions matching TRBD1. Losses at the gene ends were 2 bases for V and 3 bases for J; bases not matched to a gene: 7. This CDR3 contains 15 residues. Germline V gene lookup returns CDR1 SGHTS and CDR2 YDEGEE. CDR3 DNA: TGTGCCAGCAGCTTTAACAGGGGCGGGCACTATGGCTACACCTTC. Translated: CASSFNRGGHYGYTF.

This chain's CDR3 is CASRPLTGISWGTEAFF. DNA of the CDR3: TGTGCCAGCCGGCCGCTGACAGGTATTTCGTGGGGCACTGAAGCTTTCTTT. The rearrangement links TRBV14 to TRBJ1-1; tentative D call: TRBD1 (6 bases). Trimming took 8 bases from V and 4 from J, leaving 26 bases between them. CDR1 and CDR2 (germline): SGHDN, FVKESK. The CDR3 has 17 residues.

The chain has TRBV19 and TRBJ1-6, with D possibly being TRBD1 (6 bases). This CDR3 is built from 12 residues. V lost 7 bases and J 9 bases, leaving 10 bases between the germline ends. Germline V gene lookup returns CDR1 LNHDA and CDR2 SQIVND (reference sequence). CDR3 sequence (DNA): TGTGCCAGTACCCAACAGGGTTCACCCCTCCACTTT. It encodes CASTQQGSPLHF.

The rearrangement uses TRBV7-6 and TRBJ1-1; D gene unclear. This CDR3 comprises 14 residues. Trimming stripped 5 bases from V and 3 bases from J, with 13 bases between. Germline V lookup: CDR1 SGHVS, CDR2 FNYEAQ. This CDR3 reads CASSPNSKHTEAFF. CDR3 coding DNA: TGTGCCAGCAGCCCGAATTCGAAGCACACTGAAGCTTTCTTT.

The chain uses TRBV28 and TRBJ1-6; D gene ambiguous. The CDR3 runs 11 residues. CDR1 and CDR2 from the germline V gene are MDHEN and SYDVKM. The V and J ends lost 5 bases and 12 bases respectively, with 8 bases between them. CDR3 region: CASSGKEPLHF. DNA of the CDR3: TGTGCCAGCAGTGGGAAGGAACCCCTCCACTTT.

The chain links TRBV7-9 to TRBJ2-2; the match to TRBD2 covers 11 bases. The germline gives CDR1 SEHNR, CDR2 FQNEAQ (reference sequence). J gave up 3 bases and V 5 bases, and 5 bases lay outside the gene matches. The CDR3 covers 16 residues. Written as DNA, the CDR3 is TGTGCCAGCAGCCGGCAGACTAGCGGGGACACCGGGGAGCTGTTTTTT. It translates to CASSRQTSGDTGELFF.

This clone was observed once. The genes are TRBV12-3 or TRBV12-4 and TRBJ1-4; D is possibly TRBD1 (5 bases). V gave up 6 bases and J gave up 7 bases, with 9 bases separating them. This CDR3 comprises 12 residues. CDR3 nucleotides: TGTGCCAGCAGAGGGGACGTTGAAAAACTGTTTTTT. Its translation: CASRGDVEKLFF.

This chain connects TRBV27 to TRBJ2-2; 7 bases align to TRBD2. Germline CDR1 MNHEY, CDR2 SMNVEV (reference sequence). The CDR3 has 15 residues. J was trimmed by 4 bases and V by 4 bases; bases with no gene match: 6. The CDR3 loop reads CASSSAGAVTGELFF. The CDR3 region has the DNA TGTGCCAGCAGTTCGGCGGGAGCGGTCACCGGGGAGCTGTTTTTT.

This clone was seen more than once but under ten times. The chain recombines TRBV15 with TRBJ1-5; D ambiguous. Germline V gives CDR1 LNHNV, CDR2 YYDKDF (reference sequence). The CDR3 consists of 15 residues. V was pared by 0 bases and J by 2 bases, with 8 bases between. CDR3 residues: CATSRDGPRNQPQHF. The DNA for the CDR3 is TGTGCCACCAGCAGAGATGGGCCTCGCAATCAGCCCCAGCATTTT.